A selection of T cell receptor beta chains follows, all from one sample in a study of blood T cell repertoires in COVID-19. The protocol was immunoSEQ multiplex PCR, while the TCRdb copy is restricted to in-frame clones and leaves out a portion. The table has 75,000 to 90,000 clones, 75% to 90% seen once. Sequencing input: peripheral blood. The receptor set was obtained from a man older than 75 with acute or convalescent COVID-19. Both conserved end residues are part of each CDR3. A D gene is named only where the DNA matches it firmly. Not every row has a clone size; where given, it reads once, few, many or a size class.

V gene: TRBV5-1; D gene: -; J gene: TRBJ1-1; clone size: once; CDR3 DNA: TGCGCCAGCAGCACCTCCCCTGGGAAGAGGGACACTGAAGCTTTCTTT; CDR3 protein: CASSTSPGKRDTEAFF
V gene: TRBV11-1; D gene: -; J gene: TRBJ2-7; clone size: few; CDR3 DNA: TGTGCCAGCAGCTCGAACCGGGTAGAAGAGACCTACGAGCAGTACTTC; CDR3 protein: CASSSNRVEETYEQYF
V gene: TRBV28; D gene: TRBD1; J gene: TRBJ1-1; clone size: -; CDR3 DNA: TGTGCCAGCATTATCCCCGGGACAGCTGAAGCTTTCTTT; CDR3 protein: CASIIPGTAEAFF
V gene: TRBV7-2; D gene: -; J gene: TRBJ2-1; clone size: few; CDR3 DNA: TGTGCCAGCAGCTTAGGGAGTTTCAATGAGCAGTTCTTC; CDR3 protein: CASSLGSFNEQFF
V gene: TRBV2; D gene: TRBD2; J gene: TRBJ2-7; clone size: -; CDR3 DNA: TGTGCCAGCAGTGGTGGACTAGCGGAGGTCTACGAGCAGTACTTC; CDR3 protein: CASSGGLAEVYEQYF
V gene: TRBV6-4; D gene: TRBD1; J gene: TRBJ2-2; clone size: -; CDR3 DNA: TGTGCCAGCAGCCTAGATCCGGGACAGGGTCCTGCCGGGGAGCTGTTTTTT; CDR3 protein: CASSLDPGQGPAGELFF
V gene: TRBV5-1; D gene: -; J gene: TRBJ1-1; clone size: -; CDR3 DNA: TGCGCCAGCAGCTTGGTAACGGACACTGAAGCTTTCTTT; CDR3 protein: CASSLVTDTEAFF
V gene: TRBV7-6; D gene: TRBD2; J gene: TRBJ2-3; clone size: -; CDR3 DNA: TGTGCCAGCAGCTTAGATTTAGCGGGAGGGACAGATACGCAGTATTTT; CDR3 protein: CASSLDLAGGTDTQYF
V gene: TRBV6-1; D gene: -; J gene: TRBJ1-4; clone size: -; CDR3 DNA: TGTGCCAGCAGTGAGACATCCCCCAATGAAAAACTGTTTTTT; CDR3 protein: CASSETSPNEKLFF
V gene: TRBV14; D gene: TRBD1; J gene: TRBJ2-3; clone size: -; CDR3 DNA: TGTGCCAGCAGCCAAGTGGGACAGGTATTTGATACGCAGTATTTT; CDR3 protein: CASSQVGQVFDTQYF
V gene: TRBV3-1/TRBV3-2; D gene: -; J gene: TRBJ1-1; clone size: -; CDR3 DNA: TGTGCCAGCAGGACTATGAACACTGAAGCTTTCTTT; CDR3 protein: CASRTMNTEAFF
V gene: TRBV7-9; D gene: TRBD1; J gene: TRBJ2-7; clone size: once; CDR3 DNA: TGTGCCAGCAGCCCTGGGACAGATAGAGGGGAGCAGTACTTC; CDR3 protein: CASSPGTDRGEQYF
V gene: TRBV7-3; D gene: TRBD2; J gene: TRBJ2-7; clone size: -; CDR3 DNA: TGTGCCAGCAGCTTATTAGCGGGATACGAGCAGTACTTC; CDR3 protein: CASSLLAGYEQYF
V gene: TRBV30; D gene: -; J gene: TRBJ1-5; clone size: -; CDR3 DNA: TGTGCCTGGAGTGTTTCCCGACAGAATAATCAGCCCCAGCATTTT; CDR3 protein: CAWSVSRQNNQPQHF
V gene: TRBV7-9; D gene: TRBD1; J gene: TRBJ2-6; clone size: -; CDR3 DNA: TGTGCCAGCAGCACTGGGACAGGAAGATCTGGGGCCAACGTCCTGACTTTC; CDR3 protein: CASSTGTGRSGANVLTF
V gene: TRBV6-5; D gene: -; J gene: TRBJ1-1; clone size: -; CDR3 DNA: TGTGCCAGCAGTTACTCGTCTAGGGACACTGAAGCTTTTTTT; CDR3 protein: CASSYSSRDTEAFF
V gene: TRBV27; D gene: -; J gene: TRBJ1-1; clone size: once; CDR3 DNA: TGTGCCAGCAGTTTAGGATATGGGGGCGGCACTGAAGCTTTCTTT; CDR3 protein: CASSLGYGGGTEAFF
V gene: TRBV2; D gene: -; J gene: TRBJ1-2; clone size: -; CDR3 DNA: TGTGCCAGCAGTGTAGACTATGGCTACACCTTC; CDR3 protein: CASSVDYGYTF
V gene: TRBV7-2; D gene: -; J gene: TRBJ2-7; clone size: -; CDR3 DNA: TGTGCCAGCAGCCGTTCCTACGAGCAGTACTTC; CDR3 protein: CASSRSYEQYF
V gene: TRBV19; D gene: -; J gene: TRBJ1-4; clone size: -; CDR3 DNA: TGTGCCAGTAGTATAGATGGGGCGACTGGCGAAAAACTGTTTTTT; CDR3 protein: CASSIDGATGEKLFF
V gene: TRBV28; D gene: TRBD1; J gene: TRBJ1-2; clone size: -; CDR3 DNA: TGTGCCAGCAGTAAGCTCGGACAGGGAAGTATCTATGGCTACACCTTC; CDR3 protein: CASSKLGQGSIYGYTF
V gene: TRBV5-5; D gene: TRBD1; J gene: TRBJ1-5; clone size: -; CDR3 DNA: TGTGCCAGCAGCTTAAGAGACAGGGCGAATCAGCCCCAGCATTTT; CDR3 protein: CASSLRDRANQPQHF